The text below deals with one T cell receptor (beta chain). The data were taken from a study of T cells in Graves' hyperthyroidism and ophthalmopathy. What was amplified from RNA transcripts were TCR beta CDR3 regions. First-round RT-PCR targeting the TCR CDR3 was performed with the HTBI primer set. TCRdb recomputed calls from the multiplex PCR reads with MiXCR, one row per CDR3 protein. The table records about 95,000 distinct CDR3 sequences, roughly 37% of them present only once. Patients aged 18 to 65 had newly diagnosed hyperthyroidism that had lasted under 2 months. V lost 5 bases to trimming and J lost 1 base; unmatched junction nucleotides: 5. This CDR3 region has 15 residues. Germline V gene sequence: CDR1 SGHVS, CDR2 FNYEAQ.

The source is a young woman with Graves' hyperthyroidism. This chain links TRBV7-6 with TRBJ1-1, with 9 bases identical to TRBD1. Sequenced: peripheral blood or thyroid tissue (not recorded which). CDR3 region: CASSRWDRENTEAFF. For the CDR3, the DNA is TGTGCCAGCAGCCGATGGGACAGGGAGAACACTGAAGCTTTCTTT. The variable domain in full, completed from reference TRBV7-6 and TRBJ1-1, reads GAGVSQSPRYKVTKRGQDVALRCDPISGHVSLYWYRQALGQGPEFLTYFNYEAQQDKSGLPNDRFSAERPEGSISTLTIQRTEQRDSAMYRCASSRWDRENTEAFFGQGTRLTVV.